This record looks at one T cell receptor (beta chain) sequence and its context. TCRdb keeps only in-frame clones here, not all; method: immunoSEQ multiplex PCR. This sample yields some 280,000 clones, of which approximately 80% are seen a single time; around 4% belongs to the top ten. The sample comes from a study of blood T cell repertoires in COVID-19. The length of the CDR3 is 16 residues. CDR1 PRHDT and CDR2 FYEKMQ come from the germline V gene (reference sequence). V lost 4 bases to trimming and J lost 3 bases, with 17 bases between them. The TCR sequence derives from a woman between 45 and 65 years old with active or convalescent COVID-19. Sequencing input: peripheral blood. The V and J genes are TRBV13 and TRBJ2-3; TRBD2 is a possible D gene (5 bases). CDR3 in DNA: TGTGCCAGCAGCTCGACCCGACGGGGAAAAACAGATACGCAGTATTTT. Protein sequence: CASSSTRRGKTDTQYF.